These 5 T cell receptor beta chains share one sample of origin, sequenced in a study of T cells in localized non-small cell lung cancer (dated by TCRdb to 2020 to 2022). The receptor library was made with the immunoSEQ multiplex PCR assay. The source is immuneACCESS, and TCRdb retained only in-frame sequences with V and J called. Part of the clones is not carried over; for the studies checked, unresolved V genes explain less than half of this, and the remainder is unexplained. Within this sample are around 91,000 clones, with roughly 87% of them counted one time only. The top ten constitute about 15% of the sample. Sequenced here: peripheral blood, sampled before any cancer treatment. The receptors were gathered from a man aged 35 to 69 with stage I squamous cell lung carcinoma.

This clone appeared once. The chain combines TRBV5-5 with TRBJ2-7, with D perhaps matching TRBD2 (6 bases). Germline values: CDR1 SGHKS, CDR2 YYEKEE (reference sequence). CDR3 length: 16 amino acids. V was pared by 0 bases and J by 2 bases, with 15 bases between. DNA for the CDR3: TGTGCCAGCAGCTTGGGTTTGGGACTTCCAGCCTACGAGCAGTACTTC. Translation gives CASSLGLGLPAYEQYF.

This clone was seen once. The chain is built from TRBV9 and TRBJ2-7; TRBD1 might be the D (6 bases). The CDR3 runs 13 residues. The V gene's germline CDR1 is SGDLS and CDR2 YYNGEE. V shed 4 bases and J shed 6 bases, with 14 bases lying between them. CDR3 sequence reads: CASSPRDTSEQYF. The CDR3 region has the DNA TGTGCCAGCAGCCCCCGGGACACGTCCGAGCAGTACTTC. The full variable domain, in which reference TRBV9 and TRBJ2-7 provide the parts outside the CDR3, is DSGVTQTPKHLITATGQRVTLRCSPRSGDLSVYWYQQSLDQGLQFLIQYYNGEERAKGNILERFSAQQFPDLHSELNLSSLELGDSALYFCASSPRDTSEQYFGPGTRLTVT.

The chain joins TRBV10-1 to TRBJ1-5; 7 positions agree with TRBD1. Germline CDR1 is WNHNN and CDR2 is SYGVQD (reference sequence). Trimming removed 5 bases from V and 2 bases from J; junction bases left unmatched: 3. CDR3 length: 14 residues. The CDR3 coding sequence is TGCGCCAGCAGTTCAGGGACAGGCAATCAGCCCCAGCATTTT. Its protein is CASSSGTGNQPQHF.

The chain joins TRBV7-2 to TRBJ2-7; the D is unclear. The ends were cut back, 5 bases at V and 0 bases at J, with 2 bases in the middle. CDR3 size: 11 residues. CDR1 is SGHTA and CDR2 is FQGNSA in the germline V gene. CDR3 loop: CASSASYEQYF. The DNA of the CDR3 is TGTGCCAGCAGCGCCTCCTACGAGCAGTACTTC. Using reference TRBV7-2 and TRBJ2-7 for the parts outside the CDR3, the full variable domain is GAGVSQSPSNKVTEKGKDVELRCDPISGHTALYWYRQSLGQGLEFLIYFQGNSAPDKSGLPSDRFSAERTGGSVSTLTIQRTQQEDSAVYLCASSASYEQYFGPGTRLTVT.

The V gene is TRBV7-8, the J gene TRBJ1-5; TRBD1 might be the D (6 bases). The germline V gene encodes CDR1 SGHVS and CDR2 FQNEAQ. The CDR3 loop spans 13 amino acids. V lost 2 bases, J lost 5 bases, and 7 bases lay in between. CDR3 sequence reads: CASSLRQDQPQHF. The CDR3 nucleotides read TGTGCCAGCAGCTTACGACAGGATCAGCCCCAGCATTTT.